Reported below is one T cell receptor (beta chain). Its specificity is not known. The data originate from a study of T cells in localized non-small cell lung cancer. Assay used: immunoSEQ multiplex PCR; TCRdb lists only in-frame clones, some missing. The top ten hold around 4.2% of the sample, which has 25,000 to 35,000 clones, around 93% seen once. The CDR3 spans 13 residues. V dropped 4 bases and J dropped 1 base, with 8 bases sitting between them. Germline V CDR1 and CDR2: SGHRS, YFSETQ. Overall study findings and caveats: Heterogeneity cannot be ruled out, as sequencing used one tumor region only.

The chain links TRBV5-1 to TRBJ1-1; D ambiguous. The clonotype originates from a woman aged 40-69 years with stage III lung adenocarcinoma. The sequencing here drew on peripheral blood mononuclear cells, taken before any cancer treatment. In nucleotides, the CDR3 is TGCGCCAGCAGCCAAGACGGGAACACTGAAGCTTTCTTT. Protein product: CASSQDGNTEAFF.